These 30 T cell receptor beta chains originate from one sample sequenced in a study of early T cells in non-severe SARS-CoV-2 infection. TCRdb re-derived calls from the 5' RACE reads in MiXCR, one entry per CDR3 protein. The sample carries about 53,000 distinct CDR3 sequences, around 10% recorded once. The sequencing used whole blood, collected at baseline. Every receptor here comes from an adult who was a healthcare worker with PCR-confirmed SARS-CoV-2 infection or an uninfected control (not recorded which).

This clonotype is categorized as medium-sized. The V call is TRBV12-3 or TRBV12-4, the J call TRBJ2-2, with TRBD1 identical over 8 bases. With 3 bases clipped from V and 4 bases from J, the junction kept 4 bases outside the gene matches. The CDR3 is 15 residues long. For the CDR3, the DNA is TGTGCCAGCAGTTTCGTGGACAGGGCCACCGGGGAGCTGTTTTTT. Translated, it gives CASSFVDRATGELFF.

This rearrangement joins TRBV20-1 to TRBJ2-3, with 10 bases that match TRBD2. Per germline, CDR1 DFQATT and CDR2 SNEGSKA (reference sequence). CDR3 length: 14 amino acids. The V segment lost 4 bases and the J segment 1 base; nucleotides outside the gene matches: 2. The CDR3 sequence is CSANLAGGTDTQYF. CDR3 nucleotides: TGCAGTGCTAACCTAGCGGGAGGCACAGATACGCAGTATTTT.

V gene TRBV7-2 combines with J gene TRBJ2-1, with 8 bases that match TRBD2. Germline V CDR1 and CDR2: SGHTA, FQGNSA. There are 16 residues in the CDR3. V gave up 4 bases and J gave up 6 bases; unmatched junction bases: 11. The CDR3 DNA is TGTGCCAGCAGCTCCGCCCAGGGAGCGGGAGTCAATGAGCAGTTCTTC. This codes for CASSSAQGAGVNEQFF.

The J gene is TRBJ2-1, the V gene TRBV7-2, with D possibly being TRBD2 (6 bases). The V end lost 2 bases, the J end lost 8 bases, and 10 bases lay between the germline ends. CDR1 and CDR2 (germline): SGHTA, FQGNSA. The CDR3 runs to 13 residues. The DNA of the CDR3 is TGTGCCAGCAGCTTATCTTGGGGGGATGAGCAGTTCTTC. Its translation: CASSLSWGDEQFF. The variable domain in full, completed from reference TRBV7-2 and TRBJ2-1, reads GAGVSQSPSNKVTEKGKDVELRCDPISGHTALYWYRQSLGQGLEFLIYFQGNSAPDKSGLPSDRFSAERTGGSVSTLTIQRTQQEDSAVYLCASSLSWGDEQFFGPGTRLTVL.

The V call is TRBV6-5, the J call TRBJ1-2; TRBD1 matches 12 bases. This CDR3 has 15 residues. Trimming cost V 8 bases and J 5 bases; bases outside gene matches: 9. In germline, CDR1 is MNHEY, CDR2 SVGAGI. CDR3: CASLRSGQGAYGYTF. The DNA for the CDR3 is TGTGCCAGCTTAAGATCGGGACAGGGGGCATATGGCTACACCTTC.

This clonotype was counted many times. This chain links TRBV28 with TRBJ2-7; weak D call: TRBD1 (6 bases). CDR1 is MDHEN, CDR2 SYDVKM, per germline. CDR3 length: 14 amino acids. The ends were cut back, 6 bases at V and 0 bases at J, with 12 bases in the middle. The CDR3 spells CASRSDSDSYEQYF. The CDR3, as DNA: TGTGCCAGCAGATCGGACAGCGACTCCTACGAGCAGTACTTC.

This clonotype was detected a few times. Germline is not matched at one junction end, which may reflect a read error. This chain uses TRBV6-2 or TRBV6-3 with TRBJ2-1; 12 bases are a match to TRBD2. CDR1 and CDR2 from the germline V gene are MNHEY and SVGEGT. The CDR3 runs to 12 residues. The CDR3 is CASSPSGRALLF. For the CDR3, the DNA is TGTGCCAGCAGCCCTAGCGGGAGGGCCCTGCTCTTC.

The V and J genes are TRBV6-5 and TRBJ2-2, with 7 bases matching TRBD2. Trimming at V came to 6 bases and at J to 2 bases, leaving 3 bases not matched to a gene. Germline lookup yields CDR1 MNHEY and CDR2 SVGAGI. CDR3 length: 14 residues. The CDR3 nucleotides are TGTGCCAGCAGAACGGGACTAAACACCGGGGAGCTGTTTTTT. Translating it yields CASRTGLNTGELFF.

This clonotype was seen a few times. The CDR3 sequence: CASSFGEGSNTDTQYF. CDR3 bases: TGTGCCAGCAGCTTTGGGGAGGGCTCAAACACAGATACGCAGTATTTT. V is TRBV11-2 and J is TRBJ2-3; TRBD2 matches 7 bases. V shed 3 bases, J shed 2 bases, and the junction held 8 bases outside the gene matches. Per germline, CDR1 SGHAT and CDR2 FQNNGV. The CDR3 has 16 amino acids.

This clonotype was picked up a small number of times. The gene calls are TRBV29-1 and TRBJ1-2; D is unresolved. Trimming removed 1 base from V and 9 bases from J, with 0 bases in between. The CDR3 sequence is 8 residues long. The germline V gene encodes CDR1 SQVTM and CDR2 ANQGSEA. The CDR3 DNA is TGCAGCGTTGAAGGCTACACCTTC. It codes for CSVEGYTF.

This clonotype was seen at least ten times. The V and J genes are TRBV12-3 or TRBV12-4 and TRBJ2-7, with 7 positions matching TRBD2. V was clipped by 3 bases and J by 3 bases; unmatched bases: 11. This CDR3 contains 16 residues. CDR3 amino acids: CASSFLGGRALYEQYF. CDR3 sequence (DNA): TGTGCCAGCAGTTTTTTGGGAGGGAGGGCCCTCTACGAGCAGTACTTC.

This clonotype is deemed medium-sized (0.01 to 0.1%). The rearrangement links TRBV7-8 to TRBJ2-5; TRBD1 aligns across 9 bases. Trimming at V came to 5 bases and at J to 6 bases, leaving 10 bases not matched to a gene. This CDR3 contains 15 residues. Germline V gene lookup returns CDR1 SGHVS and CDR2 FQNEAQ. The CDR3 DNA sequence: TGTGCCAGCAGCCCAGGGACAGGGAACCTAAAGACCCAGTACTTC. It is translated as CASSPGTGNLKTQYF.

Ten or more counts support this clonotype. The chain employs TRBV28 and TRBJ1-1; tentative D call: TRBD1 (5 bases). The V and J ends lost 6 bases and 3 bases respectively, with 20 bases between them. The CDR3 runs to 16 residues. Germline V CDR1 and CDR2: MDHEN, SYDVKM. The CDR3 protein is CASRIGSRGPDTEAFF. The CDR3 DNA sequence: TGTGCCAGCAGGATAGGGTCCCGGGGCCCCGACACTGAAGCTTTCTTT. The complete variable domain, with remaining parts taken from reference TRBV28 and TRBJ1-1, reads DVKVTQSSRYLVKRTGEKVFLECVQDMDHENMFWYRQDPGLGLRLIYFSYDVKMKEKGDIPEGYSVSREKKERFSLILESASTNQTSMYLCASRIGSRGPDTEAFFGQGTRLTVV.

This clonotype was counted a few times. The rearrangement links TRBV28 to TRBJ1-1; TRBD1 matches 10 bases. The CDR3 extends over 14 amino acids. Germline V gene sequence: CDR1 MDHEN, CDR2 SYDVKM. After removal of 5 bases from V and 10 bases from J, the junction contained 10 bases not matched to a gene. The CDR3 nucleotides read TGTGCCAGCAGTCCCGGGACAGGGGCGTCGGGAGCTTTCTTT. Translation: CASSPGTGASGAFF.

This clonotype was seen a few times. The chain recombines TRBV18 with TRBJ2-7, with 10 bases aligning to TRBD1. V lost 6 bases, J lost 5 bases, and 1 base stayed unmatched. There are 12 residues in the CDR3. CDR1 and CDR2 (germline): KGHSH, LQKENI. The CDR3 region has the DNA TGTGCCAGCTCGGACAGGGGGAACGAGCAGTACTTC. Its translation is CASSDRGNEQYF.

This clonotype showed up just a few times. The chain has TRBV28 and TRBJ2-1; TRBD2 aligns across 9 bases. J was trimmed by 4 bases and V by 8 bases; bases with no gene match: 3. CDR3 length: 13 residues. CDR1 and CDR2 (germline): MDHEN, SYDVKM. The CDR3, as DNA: TGTGCCAGCTGGGCGGGAGGGTACAATGAGCAGTTCTTC. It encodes CASWAGGYNEQFF.

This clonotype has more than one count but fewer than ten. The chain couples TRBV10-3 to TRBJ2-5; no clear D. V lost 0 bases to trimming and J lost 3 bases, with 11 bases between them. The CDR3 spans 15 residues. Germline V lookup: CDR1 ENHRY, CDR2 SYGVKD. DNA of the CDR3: TGTGCCATCAGTGAGTCGACGGCAGGAAAAGAGACCCAGTACTTC. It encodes CAISESTAGKETQYF.

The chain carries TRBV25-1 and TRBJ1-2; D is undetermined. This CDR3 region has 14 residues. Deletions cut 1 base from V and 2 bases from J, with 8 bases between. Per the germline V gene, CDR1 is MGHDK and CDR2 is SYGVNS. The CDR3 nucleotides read TGTGCCAGCAGTGAATTAGTAGAAAACTATGGCTACACCTTC. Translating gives CASSELVENYGYTF.

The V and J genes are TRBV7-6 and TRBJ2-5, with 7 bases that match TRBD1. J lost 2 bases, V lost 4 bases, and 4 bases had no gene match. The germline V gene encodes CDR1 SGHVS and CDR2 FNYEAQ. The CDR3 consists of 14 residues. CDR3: CASSSTGEQETQYF. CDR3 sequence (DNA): TGTGCCAGCAGCTCCACAGGGGAACAAGAGACCCAGTACTTC.

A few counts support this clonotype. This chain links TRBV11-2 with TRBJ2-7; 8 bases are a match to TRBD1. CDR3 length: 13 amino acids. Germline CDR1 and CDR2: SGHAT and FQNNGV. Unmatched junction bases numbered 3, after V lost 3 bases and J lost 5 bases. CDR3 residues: CASSFRTGNEQYF. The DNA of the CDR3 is TGTGCCAGCAGCTTCCGGACAGGGAACGAGCAGTACTTC.

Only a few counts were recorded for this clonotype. CDR3 nucleotide sequence: TGTGCCAGCAGCCAATCGGACCTCGGAATGAGGCAGCCCCAGCATTTT. Its translation is CASSQSDLGMRQPQHF. V gene TRBV4-2 combines with J gene TRBJ1-5, with D hard to call. V was clipped by 2 bases and J by 7 bases, with 18 bases between them. Germline V lookup: CDR1 LGHNA, CDR2 YNFKEQ. The CDR3 spans 16 residues.

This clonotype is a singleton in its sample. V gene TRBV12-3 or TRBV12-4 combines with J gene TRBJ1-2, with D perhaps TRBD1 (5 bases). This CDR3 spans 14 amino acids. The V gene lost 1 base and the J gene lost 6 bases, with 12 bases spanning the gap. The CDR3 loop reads CASSLVPGHDGYTF. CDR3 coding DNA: TGTGCCAGCAGTTTAGTCCCAGGACATGATGGCTACACCTTC.

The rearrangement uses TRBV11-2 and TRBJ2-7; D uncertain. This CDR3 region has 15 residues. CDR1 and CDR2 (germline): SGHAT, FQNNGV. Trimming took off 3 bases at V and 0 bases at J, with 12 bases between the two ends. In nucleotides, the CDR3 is TGTGCCAGCAGCTTGGCGGCGATAAGCTCCTACGAGCAGTACTTC. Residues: CASSLAAISSYEQYF.

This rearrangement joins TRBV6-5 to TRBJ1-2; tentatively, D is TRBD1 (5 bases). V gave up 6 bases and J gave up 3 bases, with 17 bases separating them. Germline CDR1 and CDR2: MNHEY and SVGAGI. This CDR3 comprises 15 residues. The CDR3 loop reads CASRGRAGADYGYTF. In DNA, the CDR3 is TGTGCCAGCAGGGGACGCGCCGGAGCGGACTATGGCTACACCTTC.

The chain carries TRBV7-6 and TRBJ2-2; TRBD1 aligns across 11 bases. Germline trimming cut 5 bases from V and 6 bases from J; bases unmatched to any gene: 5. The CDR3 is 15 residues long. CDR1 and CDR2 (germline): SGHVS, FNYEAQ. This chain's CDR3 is CASSRPGQGAGELFF. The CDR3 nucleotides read TGTGCCAGCAGCCGACCGGGACAGGGGGCCGGGGAGCTGTTTTTT.

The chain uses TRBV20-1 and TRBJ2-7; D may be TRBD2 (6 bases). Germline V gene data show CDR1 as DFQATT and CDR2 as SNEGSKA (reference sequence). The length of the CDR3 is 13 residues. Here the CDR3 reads CTPHGQGGYEQYF. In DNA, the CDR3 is TGCACCCCTCATGGCCAGGGAGGTTACGAGCAGTACTTC.

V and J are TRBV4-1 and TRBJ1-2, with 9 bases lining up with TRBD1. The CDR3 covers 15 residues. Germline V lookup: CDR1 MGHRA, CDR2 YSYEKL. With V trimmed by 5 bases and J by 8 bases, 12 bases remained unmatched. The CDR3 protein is CASSSNQQGAGGYTF. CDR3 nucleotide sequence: TGCGCCAGCAGCTCGAATCAACAGGGGGCGGGCGGCTACACCTTC.

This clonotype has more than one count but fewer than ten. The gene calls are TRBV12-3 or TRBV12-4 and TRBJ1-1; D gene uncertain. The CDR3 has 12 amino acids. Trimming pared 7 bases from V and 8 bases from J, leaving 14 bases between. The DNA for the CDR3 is TGTGCCAGCACCTTCATGGGGAGGGAAGCTTTCTTT. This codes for CASTFMGREAFF.

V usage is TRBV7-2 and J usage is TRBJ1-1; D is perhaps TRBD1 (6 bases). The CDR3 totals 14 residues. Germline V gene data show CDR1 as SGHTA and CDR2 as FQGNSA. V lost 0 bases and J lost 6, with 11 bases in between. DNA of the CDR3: TGTGCCAGCAGCTTAGCGCTCAGGGGTGCTGAAGCTTTCTTT. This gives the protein CASSLALRGAEAFF.

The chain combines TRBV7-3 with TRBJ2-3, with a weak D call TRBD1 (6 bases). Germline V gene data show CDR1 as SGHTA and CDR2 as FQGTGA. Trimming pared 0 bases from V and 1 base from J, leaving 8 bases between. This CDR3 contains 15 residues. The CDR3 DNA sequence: TGTGCCAGCAGCTTAACCTCAGGGGGCACAGATACGCAGTATTTT. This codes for CASSLTSGGTDTQYF.